The 31 T cell receptor beta chains reported below all come from one sample, sequenced in a study of identical twins. MiXCR, run by TCRdb on the 5' RACE reads, gives a single entry per CDR3 protein. The sample holds approximately 890,000 distinct CDR3 sequences, 9% to 15% seen once. These same data were also listed under a study on yellow fever vaccine responses in identical twins.

The sample taken for sequencing was PBMCs. Receptor source: a woman younger than 30 in good health.

This clonotype was observed a handful of times. This chain links TRBV29-1 with TRBJ2-3; D is unresolved. CDR1 SQVTM and CDR2 ANQGSEA come from the germline V gene. V lost 3 bases, J lost 2 bases, and 12 bases lay in between. The CDR3 has 14 residues. CDR3 DNA sequence: TGCAGCGTTGAGTTTTACAGCTACACAGATACGCAGTATTTT. It is translated as CSVEFYSYTDTQYF.

This clonotype appeared a few times. The chain carries TRBV28 and TRBJ1-1, with D maybe TRBD1 (6 bases). Deletions cut 2 bases from V and 4 bases from J, with 17 bases between. Per the germline V gene, CDR1 is MDHEN and CDR2 is SYDVKM. This CDR3 has 16 amino acids. The CDR3 sequence is CASSLMGRGGSTEAFF. The CDR3 DNA follows: TGTGCCAGCAGTTTAATGGGCAGGGGAGGGAGCACTGAAGCTTTCTTT.

This rearrangement joins TRBV27 to TRBJ2-7, with TRBD1 matching over 7 bases. The length of the CDR3 is 12 residues. Germline V lookup: CDR1 MNHEY, CDR2 SMNVEV (reference sequence). The V and J ends lost 8 bases and 0 bases, in that order; junction bases with no gene match: 1. The CDR3 spells CASRDSSYEQYV. DNA of the CDR3: TGTGCCAGCCGGGACAGCTCCTACGAGCAGTACGTC.

This clonotype was found a few times. This chain links TRBV5-5 with TRBJ2-1, with TRBD1 identical over 9 bases. The CDR3 has 15 amino acids. The V segment lost 4 bases and the J segment 6 bases; nucleotides outside the gene matches: 8. Germline V CDR1 and CDR2: SGHKS, YYEKEE (reference sequence). This CDR3 is CASSHLRDRANEQFF. DNA of the CDR3: TGTGCCAGCAGCCACCTTCGGGACAGGGCCAATGAGCAGTTCTTC. The complete variable domain, with remaining parts taken from reference TRBV5-5 and TRBJ2-1, reads DAGVTQSPTHLIKTRGQQVTLRCSPISGHKSVSWYQQVLGQGPQFIFQYYEKEERGRGNFPDRFSARQFPNYSSELNVNALLLGDSALYLCASSHLRDRANEQFFGPGTRLTVL.

This clonotype was seen at least ten times. The rearrangement joins TRBV9 to TRBJ2-3; no clear D. The CDR3 runs 12 residues. V gave up 5 bases and J gave up 1 base, with 5 bases separating them. From germline, CDR1 is SGDLS and CDR2 YYNGEE. CDR3 nucleotides: TGTGCCAGCAGTGTGGGCACAGATACGCAGTATTTT. This sequence encodes CASSVGTDTQYF.

CDR3 in DNA: TGTGCCAGCAGCCAAGATTCGCTATTTTACGAGCAGTACTTC. Residues: CASSQDSLFYEQYF. The chain joins TRBV3-1 to TRBJ2-7; no clear D. The V end lost 0 bases, the J end lost 4 bases, and 10 bases lay between the germline ends. This CDR3 contains 14 residues. The germline gives CDR1 LGHDT, CDR2 YNNKEL (reference sequence).

This sequence joins TRBV20-1 and TRBJ2-7; D unclear. V lost 6 bases to trimming and J lost 4 bases, with 13 bases between them. The CDR3 consists of 12 residues. The V gene's germline CDR1 is DFQATT and CDR2 SNEGSKA (reference sequence). CDR3 DNA: TGCAGTGCATGCATCGGAGATTACGAGCAGTACGTC. This codes for CSACIGDYEQYV.

The rearrangement links TRBV25-1 to TRBJ2-7, with D perhaps matching TRBD2 (6 bases). Trimming pared 7 bases from V and 4 bases from J, leaving 20 bases between. The germline V gene encodes CDR1 MGHDK and CDR2 SYGVNS. The CDR3 spans 15 residues. CDR3 nucleotides: TGTGCCAGCACAAAGGGCGGGGAGCATCTTTACGAGCAGTACGTC. Residues: CASTKGGEHLYEQYV.

Details on this clonotype: Sequence at one end of the junction differs from germline and may be a read error. J is TRBJ1-5 and V is TRBV24-1, with 7 bases identical to TRBD1. This CDR3 comprises 16 residues. In germline, CDR1 is KGHDR, CDR2 SFDVKD. The CDR3 DNA sequence: TGTGCCACCAGTGATTTAAAACAGGGGAGCAATCAGCCCCATCATTTT. Protein sequence: CATSDLKQGSNQPHHF.

This clonotype has more than one count but fewer than ten. The chain combines TRBV12-3 or TRBV12-4 with TRBJ1-1; the match to TRBD1 covers 10 bases. The CDR3 extends over 15 amino acids. The ends lost 7 bases at V and 4 bases at J; junction bases unmatched: 9. CDR3 in amino acids: CASNRQGAAGTEAFF. The CDR3 nucleotides read TGTGCCAGCAACCGACAGGGGGCAGCGGGCACTGAAGCTTTCTTT.

This clonotype occurred once. The chain recombines TRBV28 with TRBJ2-7, with 14 bases aligning to TRBD2. The germline V gene has CDR1 MDHEN and CDR2 SYDVKM. The CDR3 extends over 18 amino acids. V was pared by 2 bases and J by 5 bases, with 11 bases of the junction left unmatched. DNA for the CDR3: TGTGCCAGCAGTTTACCCTCCCGGGGACTAGCGGGAGCCCACGAGCAGTACTTC. Translating gives CASSLPSRGLAGAHEQYF.

The V call is TRBV11-2, the J call TRBJ1-1; 8 bases agree with TRBD1. The germline gives CDR1 SGHAT, CDR2 FQNNGV. V lost 1 base to trimming and J lost 5 bases; unmatched junction nucleotides: 21. CDR3 length equals 20 residues. The DNA of the CDR3 is TGTGCCAGCAGCTTAGGGGAGACGTTTGGGCAGGGGGCGATACCGACTGAAGCTTTCTTT. The encoded protein is CASSLGETFGQGAIPTEAFF.

The chain has TRBV7-3 and TRBJ2-2; tentatively, D is TRBD1 (5 bases). Germline V CDR1 and CDR2: SGHTA, FQGTGA. This CDR3 comprises 15 residues. V gave up 1 base and J gave up 4 bases, with 10 bases separating them. The CDR3 loop reads CASSLSPTATGELFF. CDR3 coding DNA: TGTGCCAGCAGCTTAAGCCCGACAGCCACCGGGGAGCTGTTTTTT.

The gene calls are TRBV27 and TRBJ1-2; D gene unclear. This CDR3 spans 15 amino acids. Germline assignment: CDR1 MNHEY and CDR2 SMNVEV (reference sequence). Trimming took 4 bases from V and 5 from J, leaving 17 bases between them. CDR3 loop: CASSSRPGTTYGYTF. For the CDR3, the DNA is TGTGCCAGCAGTTCCCGACCGGGTACAACTTATGGCTACACCTTC.

The sample holds many counts of this clonotype. The chain employs TRBV5-1 and TRBJ1-1, with D hard to call. The V and J ends lost 3 bases and 1 base respectively, with 10 bases between them. This CDR3 has 14 amino acids. Germline CDR1 is SGHRS and CDR2 is YFSETQ. CDR3 sequence: CASSYLGENTEAFF. Written as DNA, the CDR3 is TGCGCCAGCAGCTATCTAGGCGAGAACACTGAAGCTTTCTTT.

This clonotype was recorded a few times. J is TRBJ2-2 and V is TRBV6-1; TRBD2 agrees at 11 bases. Germline CDR1 MNHNS, CDR2 SASEGT. The CDR3 is 16 amino acids. V lost 6 bases and J lost 1; bases outside the gene matches: 4. The CDR3 DNA is TGTGCCAGCAGACGGCTAGCGGGGGGGAACACCGGGGAGCTGTTTTTT. This gives the protein CASRRLAGGNTGELFF.

The V and J genes are TRBV28 and TRBJ2-5; 11 nucleotides align to TRBD2. The CDR3 runs 19 residues. Germline V lookup: CDR1 MDHEN, CDR2 SYDVKM. V trimming: 7 bases; J trimming: 1 base; junction bases outside the gene matches: 17. The CDR3 sequence: CASTSLSGRALPIQETQYF. As DNA, the CDR3 is TGTGCCAGCACATCCCTTAGCGGGAGGGCCTTGCCTATCCAAGAGACCCAGTACTTC. Full variable domain (missing parts from reference TRBV28 and TRBJ2-5): DVKVTQSSRYLVKRTGEKVFLECVQDMDHENMFWYRQDPGLGLRLIYFSYDVKMKEKGDIPEGYSVSREKKERFSLILESASTNQTSMYLCASTSLSGRALPIQETQYFGPGTRLLVL.

This clonotype was counted at least ten times. The chain joins TRBV5-1 to TRBJ2-1; a possible D gene is TRBD1 (6 bases). There are 12 residues in the CDR3. Germline V gene data show CDR1 as SGHRS and CDR2 as YFSETQ. Deletions cut 0 bases from V and 14 bases from J, with 12 bases between. As DNA, the CDR3 is TGCGCCAGCAGCTTGGGAACAGGGAATAAGTTCTTC. This gives the protein CASSLGTGNKFF.

The V call is TRBV13, the J call TRBJ2-1; 9 bases line up with TRBD2. The V gene's germline CDR1 is PRHDT and CDR2 FYEKMQ (reference sequence). Trimming cost V 0 bases and J 8 bases; bases outside gene matches: 11. This CDR3 comprises 17 residues. This CDR3 reads CASSLGHGGGARDEQFF. The CDR3 DNA follows: TGTGCCAGCAGCTTAGGACATGGCGGGGGGGCCAGGGATGAGCAGTTCTTC. Full variable domain (outside the CDR3, taken from reference TRBV13 and TRBJ2-1): AAGVIQSPRHLIKEKRETATLKCYPIPRHDTVYWYQQGPGQDPQFLISFYEKMQSDKGSIPDRFSAQQFSDYHSELNMSSLELGDSALYFCASSLGHGGGARDEQFFGPGTRLTVL.

The chain uses TRBV20-1 and TRBJ2-7; 11 nucleotides agree with TRBD1. With V trimmed by 5 bases and J by 2 bases, 5 bases remained unmatched. Germline V gene sequence: CDR1 DFQATT, CDR2 SNEGSKA (reference sequence). The CDR3 is 14 amino acids. CDR3 protein: CSAGGQGAPYEQYF. CDR3 DNA: TGCAGTGCTGGTGGACAGGGGGCCCCCTACGAGCAGTACTTC.

This chain links TRBV20-1 with TRBJ2-3; TRBD1 might be the D (6 bases). There are 17 residues in the CDR3. The germline V and J ends were trimmed by 2 bases and 4 bases, with 22 bases remaining between them. Germline CDR1 DFQATT, CDR2 SNEGSKA (reference sequence). DNA for the CDR3: TGCAGTGCTAGACGCACAGGGATTGCAAGAAGGCCAGATACGCAGTATTTT. As protein: CSARRTGIARRPDTQYF.

This chain links TRBV24-1 with TRBJ2-7, with 8 bases matching TRBD2. This CDR3 has 14 residues. V shed 3 bases and J 3 bases; nucleotides not matched to a gene: 3. CDR1 and CDR2 from the germline V gene are KGHDR and SFDVKD. The CDR3 spells CATSDPSGSYEQYF. The CDR3 bases are TGTGCCACCAGTGATCCCAGCGGGAGCTACGAGCAGTACTTC.

The V gene is TRBV18, the J gene TRBJ1-5, with TRBD1 as a possible D gene (6 bases). Germline V gene lookup returns CDR1 KGHSH and CDR2 LQKENI. The CDR3 is made up of 18 amino acids. The ends were cut back, 2 bases at V and 1 base at J, with 18 bases in the middle. The DNA for the CDR3 is TGTGCCAGCTCACCATTTATTCTAGGACAGCAAAGCAATCAGCCCCAGCATTTT. Its protein is CASSPFILGQQSNQPQHF.

This CDR3 reads CASGLPWTSGNEQFF. CDR3 sequence (DNA): TGTGCTAGTGGTTTGCCCTGGACTAGCGGGAATGAGCAGTTCTTC. J is TRBJ2-1 and V is TRBV12-5, with 11 bases fitting TRBD2. The CDR3 has 15 residues. Per the germline V gene, CDR1 is LGHNT and CDR2 is FRNRAP. After removal of 2 bases from V and 7 bases from J, the junction contained 4 bases not matched to a gene.

V and J are TRBV4-1 and TRBJ2-1; the match to TRBD2 covers 9 bases. Trimming cost V 0 bases and J 7 bases; bases outside gene matches: 7. The length of the CDR3 is 16 residues. In germline, CDR1 is MGHRA, CDR2 YSYEKL. The CDR3 loop reads CASSQDTRREGNEQFF. The CDR3 nucleotides are TGCGCCAGCAGCCAAGATACCCGGCGGGAGGGTAATGAGCAGTTCTTC.

The rearrangement links TRBV27 to TRBJ2-5; maybe TRBD1 (5 bases). V shed 2 bases and J shed 5 bases, with 15 bases lying between them. Germline V lookup: CDR1 MNHEY, CDR2 SMNVEV (reference sequence). This CDR3 contains 15 residues. The CDR3 coding sequence is TGTGCCAGCAGTTTAAAGAGAGCAGGGAAGGAGACCCAGTACTTC. Its translation: CASSLKRAGKETQYF.

This clonotype was detected only a few times. The rearrangement links TRBV3-1 to TRBJ2-5; 7 bases match TRBD2. CDR1 and CDR2 (germline): LGHDT, YNNKEL (reference sequence). V lost 7 bases to trimming and J lost 3 bases; unmatched junction nucleotides: 8. This CDR3 is built from 14 residues. CDR3 protein: CASTPGLAEETQYF. The CDR3, as DNA: TGTGCCAGCACCCCCGGGCTAGCGGAAGAGACCCAGTACTTC.

This rearrangement joins TRBV4-2 to TRBJ2-3, with 9 positions matching TRBD1. The CDR3 contains 19 residues. The trim removed 2 bases at V and 4 bases at J, leaving 16 bases unmatched. CDR1 LGHNA and CDR2 YNFKEQ come from the germline V gene. Here the CDR3 reads CASSQRLLIQGAGADTQYF. CDR3 in DNA: TGTGCCAGCAGCCAACGCCTCCTCATACAGGGGGCGGGGGCAGATACGCAGTATTTT.

This clonotype appeared a few times. The chain recombines TRBV28 with TRBJ2-7; D gene unclear. Trimming left V 3 bases short and J 2 bases short, with 14 bases between. The germline V gene has CDR1 MDHEN and CDR2 SYDVKM. This CDR3 has 15 residues. CDR3 sequence (DNA): TGTGCCAGCAGTTTCAGCAGAAAAAACGCCTACGAGCAGTACTTC. This translates into CASSFSRKNAYEQYF. The full variable domain, in which reference TRBV28 and TRBJ2-7 provide the parts outside the CDR3, is DVKVTQSSRYLVKRTGEKVFLECVQDMDHENMFWYRQDPGLGLRLIYFSYDVKMKEKGDIPEGYSVSREKKERFSLILESASTNQTSMYLCASSFSRKNAYEQYFGPGTRLTVT.

This chain connects TRBV27 to TRBJ2-3; 8 bases are a match to TRBD2. CDR1 and CDR2 (germline): MNHEY, SMNVEV (reference sequence). V trimming: 2 bases; J trimming: 1 base; junction bases outside the gene matches: 2. The CDR3 loop spans 15 amino acids. DNA for the CDR3: TGTGCCAGCAGTTTAAGACTAGCGCGCACAGATACGCAGTATTTT. This encodes CASSLRLARTDTQYF.

In its sample, this clonotype was seen a few times. V and J are TRBV25-1 and TRBJ2-3; tentatively, D is TRBD2 (5 bases). In germline, CDR1 is MGHDK, CDR2 SYGVNS. The V end lost 6 bases, the J end lost 4 bases, and 20 bases lay between the germline ends. The CDR3 covers 16 residues. The CDR3 DNA follows: TGTGCCAGCAGCGACACTACCACCCCCGGGGCAGATACGCAGTATTTT. Protein product: CASSDTTTPGADTQYF.